Listed below are T cell receptor beta chains from one sample, sequenced in a study of control samples from healthy donors and cancer patients. Using immunoSEQ multiplex PCR, the repertoire was profiled, and TCRdb retains in-frame clones only, with some absent. Of roughly 20,000 clones listed, 84% are singletons. Sequenced input: PBMCs. These TCRs come from a man aged 60-69 years with colorectal cancer. Each CDR3 is given with its conserved first and last residue. D genes are given only for firm matches. Rows give clone size only sometimes, using once, few, many, or a class for an expanded clone.

J gene	V gene	clone size	D gene	CDR3 DNA	CDR3 protein
TRBJ2-2	TRBV5-6	-	-	TGTGCCAGCAGCTTGGTACGTCCCACGGGCACCGGGGAGCTGTTTTTT	CASSLVRPTGTGELFF
TRBJ1-2	TRBV5-6	few	-	TGTGCCAGCAGCTTAGGCAGCCTCTATGGCTACACCTTC	CASSLGSLYGYTF
TRBJ2-7	TRBV9	-	TRBD1	TGTGCCAGCAGCCCCGGACAGGGTAGCCTTACCTACGAGCAGTACTTC	CASSPGQGSLTYEQYF
TRBJ1-1	TRBV30	-	-	TGTGCCTGGAGTCCCGGGCAGGGCTTTTTCACTGAAGCTTTCTTT	CAWSPGQGFFTEAFF
TRBJ2-1	TRBV3-1/TRBV3-2	-	-	TGTGCCAGCAGCCAATTAGGACTACTAGATTACAATGAGCAGTTCTTC	CASSQLGLLDYNEQFF
TRBJ1-1	TRBV5-1	-	-	TGCGCCAGCAGCTTCAAGGGAAGCACTGAAGCTTTCTTT	CASSFKGSTEAFF
TRBJ2-7	TRBV5-1	-	-	TGCGCCAGCAGCTTTCGACAGTCCTACGAGCAGTACTTC	CASSFRQSYEQYF
TRBJ2-7	TRBV10-2	few	-	TGCGCCAGCAGTGACCAGCTGAACTACGAGCAGTACTTC	CASSDQLNYEQYF
TRBJ1-2	TRBV10-3	-	TRBD1	TGTGCCATCAGTGGAAAAAGGGGGCAGAGCTATGGCTACACCTTC	CAISGKRGQSYGYTF
TRBJ1-1	TRBV18	-	TRBD1	TGTGCCAGCTCGCTTGACAGGGGGCCTGAAGCTTTCTTT	CASSLDRGPEAFF
TRBJ1-2	TRBV6-2/TRBV6-3	-	-	TGTGCCAGCGGCCTCGATGTCAGGGAGAGTGGCTACACCTTC	CASGLDVRESGYTF
TRBJ1-6	TRBV3-1/TRBV3-2	-	TRBD1	TGTGCCAGCAGCTACAGGGGTTATAATTCACCCCTCCACTTT	CASSYRGYNSPLHF
TRBJ1-4	TRBV30	-	-	TGTGCCTGGAGTGCCGGGCGGAATGAAAAACTGTTTTTT	CAWSAGRNEKLFF
TRBJ1-1	TRBV7-9	-	-	TGTGCCAGCAGCTTCGGGGAGAACACTGAAGCTTTCTTT	CASSFGENTEAFF
TRBJ1-1	TRBV6-5	-	-	TGTGCCAGCAGTTCCACGAGGGAGACTGAAGCTTTCTTT	CASSSTRETEAFF
TRBJ1-5	TRBV28	-	-	TGTGCCAGCAGTCCCTGGACCGGTCAGCCCCAGCATTTT	CASSPWTGQPQHF
TRBJ2-3	TRBV18	few	-	TGTGCCAGCTCACCAACTTACTCGGGGGGCCCCGATAGCACAGATACGCAGTATTTT	CASSPTYSGGPDSTDTQYF
TRBJ1-4	TRBV5-1	-	-	TGCGCCAGCAGCTTGTCTGGGGGGGCTACTAATGAAAAACTGTTTTTT	CASSLSGGATNEKLFF
TRBJ1-2	TRBV10-3	-	-	TGTGCCATCAGTGCCGCCTATGGCTACACCTTC	CAISAAYGYTF
TRBJ2-3	TRBV5-1	-	TRBD2	TGCGCCAGCAGCGAACGACAGAAACTAGCGGGGGGGCTTTCGTATTTT	CASSERQKLAGGLSYF
TRBJ2-7	TRBV4-1	few	TRBD1	TGCGCCAGCAGCCACCTGGACTTTCTCGGGACAGGGTCCTACGAGCAGTACTTC	CASSHLDFLGTGSYEQYF
TRBJ2-3	TRBV5-1	-	-	TGCGCCAGCAGCTTGGGGGGGGGCGCGAAGGATACGCAGTATTTT	CASSLGGGAKDTQYF